This section outlines one T cell receptor beta chain sequence together with its context. What it binds is not known. Germline V lookup: CDR1 SGHTA, CDR2 FQGNSA. Trimming stripped 5 bases from V and 9 bases from J, with 11 bases between. The CDR3 runs to 12 residues. Produced via immunoSEQ multiplex PCR; TCRdb's table is partial and in-frame only. This table holds around 96,000 clones, roughly 90% found once. These data belong to a study of graft-versus-host responses after intestinal transplantation. Study summary: Isolated intestinal, liver-intestinal, or multivisceral transplants were what recipients had. The recipients all started with anti-thymocyte globulin induction and then took tacrolimus and steroids for roughly three years.

General observations from the study: Across patients carrying graft-donor T cell macrochimerism, allografts held high graft-versus-host to host-versus-graft clonal ratios. Researchers found GvH clones in recipient marrow, and some showed up first in ileum or blood.

The sequences come from PBMCs, collected around 450 days after intestinal transplant. The chain combines TRBV7-2 with TRBJ2-1; D uncertain. The clonotype comes from a human patient who received an intestinal transplant, so some T cells may come from the graft donor. As DNA, the CDR3 is TGTGCCAGCAGCCCGGTTCCGGGTGAGCAGTTCTTC. Translating gives CASSPVPGEQFF. Based on the CDR3 plus reference TRBV7-2 and TRBJ2-1, the full variable domain is GAGVSQSPSNKVTEKGKDVELRCDPISGHTALYWYRQSLGQGLEFLIYFQGNSAPDKSGLPSDRFSAERTGGSVSTLTIQRTQQEDSAVYLCASSPVPGEQFFGPGTRLTVL.